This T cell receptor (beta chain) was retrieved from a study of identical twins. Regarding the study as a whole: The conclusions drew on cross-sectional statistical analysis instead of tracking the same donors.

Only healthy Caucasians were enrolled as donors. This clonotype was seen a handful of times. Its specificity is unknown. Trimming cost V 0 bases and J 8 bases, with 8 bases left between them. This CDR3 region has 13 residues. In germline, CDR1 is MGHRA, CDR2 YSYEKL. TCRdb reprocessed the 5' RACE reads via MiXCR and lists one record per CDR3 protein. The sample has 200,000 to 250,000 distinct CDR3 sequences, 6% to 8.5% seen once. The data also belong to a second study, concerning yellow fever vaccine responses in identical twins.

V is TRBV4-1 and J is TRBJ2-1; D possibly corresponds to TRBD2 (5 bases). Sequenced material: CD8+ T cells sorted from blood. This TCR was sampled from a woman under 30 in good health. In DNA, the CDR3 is TGCGCCAGCAGCCAAGAAGGGCGGGATGAGCAGTTCTTC. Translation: CASSQEGRDEQFF.